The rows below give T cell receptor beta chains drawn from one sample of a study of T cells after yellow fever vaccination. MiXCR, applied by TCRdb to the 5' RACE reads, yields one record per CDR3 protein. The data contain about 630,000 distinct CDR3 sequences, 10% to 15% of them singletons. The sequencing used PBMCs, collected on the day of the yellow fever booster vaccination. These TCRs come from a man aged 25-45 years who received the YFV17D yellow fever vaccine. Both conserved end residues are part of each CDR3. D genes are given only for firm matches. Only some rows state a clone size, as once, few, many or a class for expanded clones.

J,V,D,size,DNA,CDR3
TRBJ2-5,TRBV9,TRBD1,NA,TGTGCCAGCAGCCCCGACAGGGGGGAAGAGACCCAGTACTTC,CASSPDRGEETQYF
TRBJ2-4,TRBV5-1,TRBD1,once,TGCGCCAGCAGCGCAGGGGGTCCCAAAAACATTCAGTACTTC,CASSAGGPKNIQYF
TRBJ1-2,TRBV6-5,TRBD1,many,TGTGCCAGCAGTTTACGGACAGGGAACTATGGCTACACCTTC,CASSLRTGNYGYTF
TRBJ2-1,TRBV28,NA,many,TGTGCCAGCAGTCCCCAGCCGATTAGTGAGCAGTTCTTC,CASSPQPISEQFF
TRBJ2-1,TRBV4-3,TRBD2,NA,TGCGCCAGCAGCCAAGGGACTAGCGGGAGGAGTGGGCAGTTCTTC,CASSQGTSGRSGQFF
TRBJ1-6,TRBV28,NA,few,TGTGCCAGCGGGATAGGGCCTATTAATTCACCCCTCCACTTT,CASGIGPINSPLHF
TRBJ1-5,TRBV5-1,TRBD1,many,TGCGCCAGCAGCCCGGCAGGGGGCTGGGATCAGCCCCAGCATTTT,CASSPAGGWDQPQHF
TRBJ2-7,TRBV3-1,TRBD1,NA,TGTGCCAGCAGCCAAGGGCCGGGACAGGGATACCCCTACGAGCAGTACTTC,CASSQGPGQGYPYEQYF
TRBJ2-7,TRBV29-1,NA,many,TGCAGCGTTGACAGTGGGAGCTACGAGCAGTACTTC,CSVDSGSYEQYF
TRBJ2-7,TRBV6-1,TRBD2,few,TGTGCCAGCAGAGGAACTAGCGGTGCCTACGAGCAGTACTTC,CASRGTSGAYEQYF
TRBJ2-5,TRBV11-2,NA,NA,TGTGCCAGCAGCCACTCAGTAGGACCTCAGGAGACCCAGTACTTC,CASSHSVGPQETQYF
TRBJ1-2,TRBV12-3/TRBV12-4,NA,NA,TGTGCCAGCAGTTTAACCCTCTATGGCTACACCTTC,CASSLTLYGYTF
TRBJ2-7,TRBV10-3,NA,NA,TGTGCCATCAGCAGTGGAGGGTTTGGGCACGAGCAGTACTTC,CAISSGGFGHEQYF
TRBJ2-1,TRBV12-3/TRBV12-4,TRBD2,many,TGTGCCAGCAGTTCATCGAGTGCTAGCGGCAATGAGCAGTTCTTC,CASSSSSASGNEQFF
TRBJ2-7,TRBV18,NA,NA,TGTGCCAGTTCCCCGCCGGGGTACTACGAGCAGTACTTC,CASSPPGYYEQYF
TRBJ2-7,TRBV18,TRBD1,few,TGTGCCAGCCTCCCGCGTGTCGGGGACAGGGGCGTCGAGCAGTACTTC,CASLPRVGDRGVEQYF